This T cell receptor beta chain was found in a study of PD-1 blockade in mismatch repair-deficient tumors. Trimming removed 3 bases from V and 6 bases from J, with 12 bases in between. The germline V gene encodes CDR1 MGHDK and CDR2 SYGVNS. The CDR3 extends over 13 amino acids. Assay: immunoSEQ multiplex PCR; the TCRdb copy retains only in-frame clones and omits some. The sample lists 40,000 to 60,000 clones; approximately 80% were seen once. Here the sequenced sample was peripheral blood, taken 4 weeks after starting pembrolizumab. This chain connects TRBV25-1 to TRBJ2-7; D assignment may be TRBD1 or TRBD2 (5 bases each). The sequence was obtained from an adult with mismatch repair-deficient cancer. The CDR3 here is CASSEGRGPEQYF. DNA of the CDR3: TGTGCCAGCAGTGAGGGACGGGGTCCCGAGCAGTACTTC.